These T cell receptor beta chains were read from a single sample in a study of OX40 agonist ivuxolimab in advanced cancers. Sequencing was performed with immunoSEQ multiplex PCR; in TCRdb, only in-frame clones are kept and a portion is missing. Among some 65,000 clones, 80% to 90% were seen once, and the ten largest hold 0.38%. This sample comprised CD4+ or CD8+ T cells sorted from blood, obtained in a trial of the OX40 agonist ivuxolimab. Receptors were obtained from an adult with an advanced solid tumor such as melanoma, head and neck, liver or kidney cancer. Each CDR3 is given with its conserved first and last residue. Fields, in order: V gene, D gene, J gene, clone size, CDR3 DNA, CDR3 protein. D genes are given only for firm matches. The size field is filled for only some rows; it gives once, few, many or a size class.

>TRBV5-1|TRBD1|TRBJ2-5|NA
TGCGCCAGCAGAGGTCCCGGGACAGGTGCAGAGACCCAGTACTTC
CASRGPGTGAETQYF
>TRBV7-2|NA|TRBJ2-7|once
TGTGCCAGCCGGGTTGGGGGCAGCACCTACGAGCAGTACTTC
CASRVGGSTYEQYF
>TRBV13|NA|TRBJ2-2|NA
TGTGCCAGCACCATTAAGGGGCAGCCTCACACCGGGGAGCTGTTTTTT
CASTIKGQPHTGELFF
>TRBV7-3|TRBD2|TRBJ2-7|NA
TGTGCCAGCAGCCCCCCGGGGGGGGGTTCCTACGAGCAGTACTTC
CASSPPGGGSYEQYF
>TRBV5-6|NA|TRBJ1-2|NA
TGTGCCAGCAGCTCCGGACAGATCTATGGCTACACCTTC
CASSSGQIYGYTF
>TRBV6-1|TRBD1|TRBJ1-2|NA
TGTGCCAGCAGTGAGACCCCGAGAGCAGGGGGTTTCTATGGCTACACCTTC
CASSETPRAGGFYGYTF
>TRBV7-9|NA|TRBJ2-2|NA
TGTGCCAGCAGCTGGGCACCCTTGCAGAACACCGGGGAGCTGTTTTTT
CASSWAPLQNTGELFF
>TRBV27|NA|TRBJ1-5|NA
TGTGCCAGCAGTTTATACAGGACTAGCAATCAGCCCCAGCATTTT
CASSLYRTSNQPQHF
>TRBV5-1|NA|TRBJ2-7|NA
TGCGCCAGCAGCTCACTAGTAACCACCTACGAGCAGTACTTC
CASSSLVTTYEQYF
>TRBV7-9|TRBD2|TRBJ2-1|NA
TGTGCCAGCAGCTTAAGACTAGCGGGGGGCTACAATGAGCAGTTCTTC
CASSLRLAGGYNEQFF
>TRBV30|NA|TRBJ1-2|NA
TGTGCCTGGAGTTCAGGTGTCGGTGGCTACACCTTC
CAWSSGVGGYTF
>TRBV19|NA|TRBJ2-1|NA
TGTGCCAGTAGCGTCACAGGGCACAATGAGCAGTTCTTC
CASSVTGHNEQFF
>TRBV5-1|TRBD1|TRBJ1-6|NA
TGCGCCAGCAGCTTGGCCGGGACAGGGGCCGATAATTCACCCCTCCACTTT
CASSLAGTGADNSPLHF
>TRBV9|TRBD1|TRBJ1-1|NA
TGTGCCAGCAGCGCCGGGACAGGGGTCCCGAACACTGAAGCTTTCTTT
CASSAGTGVPNTEAFF
>TRBV29-1|TRBD2|TRBJ2-3|once
TGCAGCGTTGAGGGGTTAGCGGGGGGGAGAGATACGCAGTATTTT
CSVEGLAGGRDTQYF
>TRBV5-1|NA|TRBJ1-3|NA
TGCGCCAGCAGCTTGGAAGGGGTCAGCCGAAACACCATATATTTT
CASSLEGVSRNTIYF
>TRBV14|NA|TRBJ2-1|NA
TGTGCCAGCAGCCAATGGGGGAGCTCCTACAATGAGCAGTTCTTC
CASSQWGSSYNEQFF
>TRBV7-2|NA|TRBJ1-3|once
TGTGCCAGCAGCACTAGCGGTGGACGGAGCTTCTCTGGAAACACCATATATTTT
CASSTSGGRSFSGNTIYF
>TRBV9|TRBD2|TRBJ2-3|once
TGTGCCAGCAGCGGACACAATAGCGGGGGCCGCACAGATACGCAGTATTTT
CASSGHNSGGRTDTQYF
>TRBV7-2|NA|TRBJ1-3|few
TGTGCCAGCAGCACTCAAGACAGGTTCTACGGAAACACCATATATTTT
CASSTQDRFYGNTIYF
>TRBV5-1|TRBD1|TRBJ1-3|once
TGCGCCAGCAGCCCGGGCCTGGACAGGGGAGGAAACACCATATATTTT
CASSPGLDRGGNTIYF
>TRBV2|TRBD1|TRBJ1-4|NA
TGTGCCAGCAAGGGAGACAGGGAGGATGAAAAACTGTTTTTT
CASKGDREDEKLFF
>TRBV7-6|NA|TRBJ2-3|NA
TGTGCCAGCAGCCCCCTTGTCCGACAGAGTACTAGCACAGATACGCAGTATTTT
CASSPLVRQSTSTDTQYF
>TRBV11-2|NA|TRBJ1-2|NA
TGTGCCAGCAGCCCGACAGGTGAATACTATGGCTACACCTTC
CASSPTGEYYGYTF
>TRBV7-9|TRBD1|TRBJ2-7|NA
TGTGCCAGCAGCCCCAGGACAGGGAGCTACGAGCAGTACTTC
CASSPRTGSYEQYF
>TRBV6-1|TRBD1|TRBJ2-1|once
TGTGCCAGCAGTCTTGGGACAGGGGGTCGGGAGCAGTTCTTC
CASSLGTGGREQFF
>TRBV6-5|NA|TRBJ1-5|NA
TGTGCCAGCAGTTACACAGGGCGAATCTGGCCCCAGCATTTT
CASSYTGRIWPQHF
>TRBV27|TRBD1|TRBJ2-1|NA
TGTGCCAGGGCCCCAGGGGGCTCCTACAATGAGCAGTTCTTC
CARAPGGSYNEQFF
>TRBV19|NA|TRBJ2-5|NA
TGTGCCAGTAGTAGGGGGACCGCGGGAGAGACCCAGTACTTC
CASSRGTAGETQYF
>TRBV4-3|TRBD1|TRBJ1-5|NA
TGCGCCAGCAGCCCAGACAGGGTGGGCAATCAGCCCCAGCATTTT
CASSPDRVGNQPQHF
>TRBV10-3|TRBD2|TRBJ2-1|NA
TGTGCCATCAGTGAAGCGGGGGGACACAATGAGCAGTTCTTC
CAISEAGGHNEQFF
>TRBV6-4|NA|TRBJ1-2|NA
TGTGCCAGCAGTGACTCGCGGAGGGGGATACGGAACAGCTATGGCTACACCTTC
CASSDSRRGIRNSYGYTF
>TRBV15|TRBD1|TRBJ2-6|NA
TGTGCCACCAGCAGACGGACAGGGACCGGGGCCAACGTCCTGACTTTC
CATSRRTGTGANVLTF
>TRBV30|TRBD1|TRBJ2-1|NA
TGTGCCTGGAGTGCAGGGGGCAATGAGCAGTTCTTC
CAWSAGGNEQFF
>TRBV6-5|NA|TRBJ2-2|NA
TGTGCCAGCAGTTACTCCGTCGGGGAGCTGTTTTTT
CASSYSVGELFF
>TRBV6-4|NA|TRBJ1-5|few
TGTGCCAGCAGTGCGATAGGGGGTCAGCCCCAGCATTTT
CASSAIGGQPQHF
>TRBV19|NA|TRBJ2-7|NA
TGTGCCAGTAGTATCTGGCAAGGGGACAACGAGCAGTACTTC
CASSIWQGDNEQYF
>TRBV5-1|NA|TRBJ2-7|NA
TGCGCCAGCAGCTTGCAGGAAAGCTCCTACGAGCAGTACTTC
CASSLQESSYEQYF
>TRBV4-2|NA|TRBJ1-2|NA
TGTGCCAGCAGTCCCGAAACGGGGGGCGCGGGGTATGGCTACACCTTC
CASSPETGGAGYGYTF
>TRBV2|NA|TRBJ2-2|once
TGTGCCAGCAGTGAAGTACTAACAGGGTTCGGGGAGCTGTTTTTT
CASSEVLTGFGELFF
>TRBV29-1|NA|TRBJ2-1|NA
TGCAGCGTTGGAGCTTCGGTGAGATCCGAAAAGCAGTTCTTC
CSVGASVRSEKQFF
>TRBV9|NA|TRBJ2-2|NA
TGTGCCAGCAGCGTAGGGGGAACAACAAACACCGGGGAGCTGTTTTTT
CASSVGGTTNTGELFF
>TRBV7-9|TRBD1|TRBJ1-4|once
TGTGCCAGCAGCCCGGACAGGGGTACAACTAATGAAAAACTGTTTTTT
CASSPDRGTTNEKLFF
>TRBV10-3|TRBD1|TRBJ1-2|NA
TGTGCCATCAGTGAAACAGGGGGCAGGGCCTTC
CAISETGGRAF
>TRBV30|NA|TRBJ1-1|NA
TGTGCCTGGAGTTACGACACTGAAGCTTTCTTT
CAWSYDTEAFF
>TRBV29-1|NA|TRBJ1-5|few
TGCAGCGTTGCAGGTTATAGCAATCAGCCCCAGCATTTT
CSVAGYSNQPQHF
>TRBV5-4|NA|TRBJ1-6|NA
TGTGCCAGCAGCTTGATGGGGATTGGATCACCCCTCCACTTT
CASSLMGIGSPLHF
>TRBV6-5|NA|TRBJ2-1|NA
TGTGCCAGCAGACCTACTGCTACGGGTAATGAGCAGTTCTTC
CASRPTATGNEQFF
>TRBV5-1|TRBD2|TRBJ2-5|NA
TGCGCCAGCAGCCCGGGGACTAGCGTTGGGGAGACCCAGTACTTC
CASSPGTSVGETQYF
>TRBV5-5|NA|TRBJ2-5|NA
TGTGCCAGCAGCTTCGGAGAGCTATTGGGAGAGACCCAGTACTTC
CASSFGELLGETQYF
>TRBV15|NA|TRBJ2-3|NA
TGTGCCACCAGCAGAGGAACGTATACGCAGTATTTT
CATSRGTYTQYF
>TRBV6-5|TRBD1|TRBJ2-2|NA
TGTGCCAGCAGTAGGGGGACAGAGAACACCGGGGAGCTGTTTTTT
CASSRGTENTGELFF
>TRBV5-1|NA|TRBJ2-5|NA
TGCGCCAGCAAGGGTGGGTGGACCCAAGAGACCCAGTACTTC
CASKGGWTQETQYF
>TRBV7-9|TRBD1|TRBJ1-5|NA
TGTGCCAGCAGCGCCTGGACAGGGGGGGATCAGCCCCAGCATTTT
CASSAWTGGDQPQHF